This T cell receptor (beta chain) was recorded in a study of blood T cells in healthy people across ages. No fewer than 6 million PBMCs went into each sample. Germline CDR1 LNHNV, CDR2 YYDKDF (reference sequence). There are 14 residues in the CDR3. The V end was cut by 6 bases, the J end by 6 bases, with 15 bases between. Overall study results and limits: Significant beta diversity loss was already apparent by age approximately 40, declining roughly linearly.

Through a sample-barcoded 5' primer and a J-beta primer mix, a second PCR was run for roughly 7 to 12 cycles. TCRdb reprocessed the 5' RACE reads with MiXCR, giving one entry per CDR3 protein. The table records 600,000 to 800,000 distinct CDR3 sequences, under 65% of them present only once. This clonotype was seen a few times. Its specificity is unknown. This TCR was recovered from an elderly woman in good health. The chain links TRBV15 to TRBJ2-1; D not resolved. Sequenced sample: blood. CDR3: CATRAKKVVNEQFF. The CDR3 DNA reads as TGTGCCACCAGGGCAAAAAAGGTCGTCAATGAGCAGTTCTTC.